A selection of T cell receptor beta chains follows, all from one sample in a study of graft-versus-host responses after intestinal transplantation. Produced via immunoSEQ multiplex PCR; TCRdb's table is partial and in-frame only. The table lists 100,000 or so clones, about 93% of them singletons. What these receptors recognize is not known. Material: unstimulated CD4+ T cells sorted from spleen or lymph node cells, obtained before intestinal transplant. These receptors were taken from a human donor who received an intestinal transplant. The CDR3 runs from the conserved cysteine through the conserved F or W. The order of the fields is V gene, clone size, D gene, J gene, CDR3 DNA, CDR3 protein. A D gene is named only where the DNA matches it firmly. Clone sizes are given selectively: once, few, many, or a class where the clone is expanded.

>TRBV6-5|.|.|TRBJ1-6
TGTGCCAGCAGTTACTCGATCAGGGTGGATAATTCACCCCTCCACTTT
CASSYSIRVDNSPLHF
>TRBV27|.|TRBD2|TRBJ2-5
TGTGCCAGCAGTATTTTAGCGGGAGCGGAGACCCAGTACTTC
CASSILAGAETQYF
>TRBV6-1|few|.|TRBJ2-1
TGTGCCAGCAGTGAATACCCTTTAGGGGGAGGGTCGGGGGGTGAGCAGTTCTTC
CASSEYPLGGGSGGEQFF
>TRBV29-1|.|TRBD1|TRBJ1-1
TGCAGCGTTGGCGTCAGGGGGGCCCCTGAAGCTTTCTTT
CSVGVRGAPEAFF
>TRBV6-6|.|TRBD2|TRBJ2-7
TGTGCCAGCAGTTGGCCCCCGGGACTAACCTACGAGCAGTACTTC
CASSWPPGLTYEQYF
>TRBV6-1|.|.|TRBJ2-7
TGTGCCAGCAGTGAAGCATCGGCAGGGGACCACGAGCAGTACTTC
CASSEASAGDHEQYF
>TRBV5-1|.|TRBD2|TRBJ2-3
TGCGCCAGCACCCTTCTAGCGGGTAACACAGATACGCAGTATTTT
CASTLLAGNTDTQYF
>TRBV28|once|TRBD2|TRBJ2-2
TGTGCCAGCAGTTTCCTAGCGGGAGCTGGCGGGGAGCTGTTTTTT
CASSFLAGAGGELFF
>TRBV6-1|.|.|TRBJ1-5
TGTGCCAGCAGTGTGGGCCCTCTCAATCAGCCCCAGCATTTT
CASSVGPLNQPQHF
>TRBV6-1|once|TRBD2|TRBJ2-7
TGTGCCAGCAGTGGAGTCGGACTAGCGGGGGAGAGTTACGAGCAGTACTTC
CASSGVGLAGESYEQYF
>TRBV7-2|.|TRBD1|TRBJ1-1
TGTGCCAGCAGCTTAGCCCCAGGGGGCTACACTGAAGCTTTCTTT
CASSLAPGGYTEAFF
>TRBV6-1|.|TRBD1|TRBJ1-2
TGTGCCAGCAGCCGCCCAGGGGGCCTAGACTATGGCTACACCTTC
CASSRPGGLDYGYTF
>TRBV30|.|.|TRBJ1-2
TGTGCCTGGAGTTTAGGGGTAATTTCGACAGGCGTCTACACCTTC
CAWSLGVISTGVYTF
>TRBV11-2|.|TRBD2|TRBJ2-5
TGTGCCAGCAGCGACAGATGGGTTGGGACTAGCGGACAAGAGACCCAGTACTTC
CASSDRWVGTSGQETQYF
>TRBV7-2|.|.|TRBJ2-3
TGTGCCAGCAGCGCGGCGGGCACAGATACGCAGTATTTT
CASSAAGTDTQYF
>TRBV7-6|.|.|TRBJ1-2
TGTGCCAGCAGCTTACGCCCAGCTAACTATGGCTACACCTTC
CASSLRPANYGYTF
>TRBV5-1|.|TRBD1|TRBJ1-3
TGCGCCAGCAGCTGGGGACAGGGTAACCCTGGAAACACCATATATTTT
CASSWGQGNPGNTIYF
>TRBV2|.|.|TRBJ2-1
TGTGCCAGCAGTGTAATGTTTGGAGGGCGGAGTGAGCAGTTCTTC
CASSVMFGGRSEQFF
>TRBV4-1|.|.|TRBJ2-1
TGCGCCAGCAAGGATTTAAGGGGTGGTAATGAGCAGTTCTTC
CASKDLRGGNEQFF
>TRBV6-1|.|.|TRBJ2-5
TGTGCCAGCATGCCGGGACAAAATCAAGAGACCCAGTACTTC
CASMPGQNQETQYF
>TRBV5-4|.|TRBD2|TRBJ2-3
TGTGCCAGCAGCCCCACGGGGGGGGGCGCAGATACGCAGTATTTT
CASSPTGGGADTQYF
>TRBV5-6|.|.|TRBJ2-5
TGTGCCAGCAGCTTGACAGGCGAGCAAGAGACCCAGTACTTC
CASSLTGEQETQYF
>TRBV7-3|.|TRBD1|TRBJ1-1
TGTGCCAGCAGCCCCGGGACAGGCCGGGGTGGCACTGAAGCTTTCTTT
CASSPGTGRGGTEAFF
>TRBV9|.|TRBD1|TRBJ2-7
TGTGCCAGCAGCGTGGGGCGGGGGGACAGGGGAGGCGAGCAGTACTTC
CASSVGRGDRGGEQYF
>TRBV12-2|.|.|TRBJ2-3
TGTGCAAGTCGCTTAAGGCAAGGCGAGGGCGGGGGCACAGATACGCAGTATTTT
CASRLRQGEGGGTDTQYF
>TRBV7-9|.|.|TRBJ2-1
TGTGCCAGCAGCTTCTACAGGGCTGCCGAGCAGTTCTTC
CASSFYRAAEQFF
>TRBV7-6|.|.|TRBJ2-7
TGTGCCAGCAGCTTAGCGCGGAGGCGGGATGACCCCTACGAGCAGTACTTC
CASSLARRRDDPYEQYF
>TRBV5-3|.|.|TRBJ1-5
TGTGCCAGAAGCGAGCAATTTTTAATTAGGGGGAGCAATCAGCCCCAGCATTTT
CARSEQFLIRGSNQPQHF
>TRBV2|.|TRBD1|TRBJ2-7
TGTGCCAGCAACCCGGGACAGTCCTACGAGCAGTACTTC
CASNPGQSYEQYF
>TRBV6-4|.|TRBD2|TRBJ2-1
TGTGCCAGCAGTGACTCGTCTAGCGGAGAAGCGGATGAGCAGTTCTTC
CASSDSSSGEADEQFF
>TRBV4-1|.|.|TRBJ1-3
TGCGCCAGCAGCCGCGCCCAGGGATTAGGAAACACCATATATTTT
CASSRAQGLGNTIYF